This T cell receptor (beta chain) was profiled in a study of T-cell memory formation after mild COVID-19. Whole-study findings and limits: Among CD4+ contracting clones, most were CM and EM, and CD8+ ones EMRA. Some responding clones appeared in pre-infection memory, suggesting cross-reactive memory joined.

CDR3 size: 16 residues. The germline V and J ends were trimmed by 4 bases and 5 bases, with 22 bases remaining between them. Germline V CDR1 and CDR2: SGHRS, YFSETQ. TCRdb reprocessed the 5' RACE reads via MiXCR and lists one record per CDR3 protein. The sample has about 470,000 distinct CDR3 sequences, 20% to 25% seen once. In the case of this clonotype: Its antigen is unidentified.

The sequence came from an adult woman who had mild COVID-19 (a few samples of this study predate the infection). Cell type and time point are not known. The chain carries TRBV5-1 and TRBJ2-7; D is possibly TRBD1 or TRBD2 (8 bases each). Sequencing input: PBMCs or a T cell subset sorted from them (not recorded which). CDR3 sequence reads: CASSPGGAGGRDEQYF. The CDR3 coding sequence is TGCGCCAGCAGCCCGGGAGGGGCAGGGGGCAGAGACGAGCAGTACTTC.